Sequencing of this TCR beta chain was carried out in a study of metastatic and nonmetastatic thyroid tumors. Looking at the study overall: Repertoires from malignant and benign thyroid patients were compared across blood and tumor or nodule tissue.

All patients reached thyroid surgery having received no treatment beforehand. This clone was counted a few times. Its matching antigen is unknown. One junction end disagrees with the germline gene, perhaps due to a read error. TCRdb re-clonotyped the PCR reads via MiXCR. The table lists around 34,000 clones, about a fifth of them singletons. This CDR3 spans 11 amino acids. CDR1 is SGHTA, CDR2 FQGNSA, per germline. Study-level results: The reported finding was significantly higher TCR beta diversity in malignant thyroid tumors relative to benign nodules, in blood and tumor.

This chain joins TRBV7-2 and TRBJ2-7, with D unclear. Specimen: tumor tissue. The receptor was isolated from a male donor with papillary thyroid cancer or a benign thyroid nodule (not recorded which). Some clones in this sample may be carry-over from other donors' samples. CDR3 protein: CASSFTDEQYF. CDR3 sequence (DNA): TGCGCCAGCAGCTTTACGGACGAGCAGTACTTC.